The rows below give T cell receptor beta chains drawn from one sample of a study of T cells in Graves' hyperthyroidism and ophthalmopathy. TCRdb re-called the multiplex PCR reads through MiXCR, storing one row per CDR3 protein. The sample comprises a few hundred thousand distinct CDR3 sequences, 15% to 19% of which are singletons, and approximately 14% rests with the top ten. Sequenced input: blood. These receptors all stem from a young woman with Graves' hyperthyroidism. CDR3s include the opening cysteine and the closing phenylalanine or tryptophan. The order of the fields is clone size, V gene, D gene, J gene, CDR3 DNA, CDR3 protein. The D gene is left open where the match is weak. Some rows have no size entry. The others give once, few or many, or a class for an expanded clone.

size: few; V: TRBV2; D: TRBD2; J: TRBJ2-3; DNA: TGTGCCAGCACGTTGGCGGGGGTGGCGACAGATACGCAGTATTTT; CDR3: CASTLAGVATDTQYF
size: many; V: TRBV28; D: TRBD1; J: TRBJ1-2; DNA: TGTGCCAGCAGGGGACAGGGATTTTATGGCTACACCTTC; CDR3: CASRGQGFYGYTF
size: many; V: TRBV28; D: .; J: TRBJ2-1; DNA: TGTGCCAGCAGTTTCTCTCGAAATGAGCAGTTCTTC; CDR3: CASSFSRNEQFF
size: .; V: TRBV18; D: TRBD2; J: TRBJ2-1; DNA: TGTGCCAGCTCAATAGCGGGAGGCTACAATGAGCAGTTCTTC; CDR3: CASSIAGGYNEQFF
size: many; V: TRBV29-1; D: TRBD1; J: TRBJ1-2; DNA: TGCAGCGTTGGGGGACAGGGTTATGGCTACACCTTC; CDR3: CSVGGQGYGYTF
size: many; V: TRBV12-3/TRBV12-4; D: TRBD2; J: TRBJ2-7; DNA: TGTGCCAGCAGTTTTCGCGGGAGTCAGGCCTACGAGCAGTACTTC; CDR3: CASSFRGSQAYEQYF
size: many; V: TRBV6-1; D: .; J: TRBJ2-5; DNA: TGTGCCACGCGACAAGAGACCCAGTACTTC; CDR3: CATRQETQYF
size: many; V: TRBV12-3/TRBV12-4; D: .; J: TRBJ2-7; DNA: TGTGCCAGCAGGCGGACGGGAGACTACGAGCAGTACTTC; CDR3: CASRRTGDYEQYF
size: .; V: TRBV10-3; D: TRBD1; J: TRBJ1-3; DNA: TGTGCCATCAGTTCCGGGACAGACTCTGGAAACACCATATATTTT; CDR3: CAISSGTDSGNTIYF
size: few; V: TRBV5-1; D: .; J: TRBJ2-2; DNA: TGCGCCAGCAGCTTGGCACAGGGCGCCGGGGAGCTGTTTTTT; CDR3: CASSLAQGAGELFF
size: many; V: TRBV5-1; D: .; J: TRBJ1-6; DNA: TGCGCCAGCAGCACCTCCGCCGGGCCCCTTTCACCCCTCCACTTT; CDR3: CASSTSAGPLSPLHF
size: few; V: TRBV6-5; D: .; J: TRBJ1-6; DNA: TGTGCCAGCAGTTACGGGCAGGTCCGAAATTCACCCCTCCACTTT; CDR3: CASSYGQVRNSPLHF
size: .; V: TRBV5-1; D: .; J: TRBJ2-4; DNA: TGCGCCAGCAGCGACGGACACCGAACCCTTCTTATAGCCAAAAACATTCAGTACTTC; CDR3: CASSDGHRTLLIAKNIQYF
size: many; V: TRBV5-6; D: TRBD1; J: TRBJ2-5; DNA: TGTGCCAGCAGCTTGTTCCAGGGGGCGTATGGAGAGACCCAGTACTTC; CDR3: CASSLFQGAYGETQYF
size: .; V: TRBV20-1; D: TRBD1; J: TRBJ2-2; DNA: TGCAGTGCCTCGGGACAGGGATACGGGGAGCTGTTTTTT; CDR3: CSASGQGYGELFF
size: many; V: TRBV3-1; D: .; J: TRBJ1-2; DNA: TGTGCCAGCAGCCGAGGAACTCCTAACTATGGCTACACCTTC; CDR3: CASSRGTPNYGYTF
size: few; V: TRBV20-1; D: TRBD1; J: TRBJ1-2; DNA: TGCAGTGCTAGAGTACTCTTCCCCAGGGACAGCGCCACTGTTTATGGCTACACCTTC; CDR3: CSARVLFPRDSATVYGYTF
size: many; V: TRBV7-2; D: .; J: TRBJ2-3; DNA: TGTGCCAGCAGCTTAGGGGGGGGCTGGAAAGATACGCAGTATTTT; CDR3: CASSLGGGWKDTQYF
size: few; V: TRBV6-1; D: TRBD1; J: TRBJ1-6; DNA: TGTGCCAGCAGGGAAGGGGGCGGTTATTCACCCCTCCACTTT; CDR3: CASREGGGYSPLHF
size: few; V: TRBV9; D: TRBD1; J: TRBJ1-2; DNA: TGTGCCAGCAGCGGAAGACAGGGCGTTTCTGGCTACACCTTC; CDR3: CASSGRQGVSGYTF
size: .; V: TRBV12-3/TRBV12-4; D: .; J: TRBJ1-1; DNA: TGTGCCAGCAGTCACGAGGGAACTGAAGCTTTCTTT; CDR3: CASSHEGTEAFF
size: many; V: TRBV6-2/TRBV6-3; D: .; J: TRBJ1-1; DNA: TGTGCCAGCAGAACCCTCGGGAACACTGAAGCTTTCTTT; CDR3: CASRTLGNTEAFF
size: many; V: TRBV10-3; D: .; J: TRBJ1-1; DNA: TGTGCCATCGGGGAACGCAGGATGAACACTGAAGCTTTCTTT; CDR3: CAIGERRMNTEAFF
size: many; V: TRBV12-3/TRBV12-4; D: TRBD2; J: TRBJ2-3; DNA: TGTGCCAGCAGTTTCCACCCGGGGGTAGCGGGGTACCAGACAGATACGCAGTATTTT; CDR3: CASSFHPGVAGYQTDTQYF
size: many; V: TRBV12-3/TRBV12-4; D: .; J: TRBJ1-5; DNA: TGTGCCAGCAGTCCCAAGTCGTCGGGGGCACAGCCCCAGCATTTT; CDR3: CASSPKSSGAQPQHF
size: few; V: TRBV20-1; D: TRBD2; J: TRBJ2-7; DNA: TGCAGTGCTATCCCTACTAGCGGACCTTCCTACGAGCAGTACTTC; CDR3: CSAIPTSGPSYEQYF
size: many; V: TRBV6-1; D: .; J: TRBJ1-3; DNA: TGTGCCAGCACCCCATCTGGGGGAAACACCATATATTTT; CDR3: CASTPSGGNTIYF
size: .; V: TRBV14; D: .; J: TRBJ1-2; DNA: TGTGCCAGCAGTCCTGCGCACAGGGTCGGCTACACCTTC; CDR3: CASSPAHRVGYTF
size: .; V: TRBV9; D: .; J: TRBJ1-2; DNA: TGTGCCAGCAGCGTAGCCATGGCCGATAATGGCTACACCTTC; CDR3: CASSVAMADNGYTF
size: many; V: TRBV7-2; D: .; J: TRBJ2-1; DNA: TGTGCCAGCAGCCCTATCCATGAGCAGTTCTTC; CDR3: CASSPIHEQFF
size: many; V: TRBV11-2; D: TRBD1; J: TRBJ2-7; DNA: TGTGCCAGCAGCCCCGTACGCCGGGACAGGGGGCAGCCCTACGAGCAGTACTTC; CDR3: CASSPVRRDRGQPYEQYF
size: many; V: TRBV2; D: .; J: TRBJ1-5; DNA: TGTGCCAGCAGTGAATGGGACCGCAGCAATCAGCCCCAGCATTTT; CDR3: CASSEWDRSNQPQHF
size: many; V: TRBV7-6; D: .; J: TRBJ2-3; DNA: TGTGCCAGCAGCTTAGATTATCGGGGGACAGATACGCAGTATTTT; CDR3: CASSLDYRGTDTQYF
size: .; V: TRBV7-2; D: .; J: TRBJ2-7; DNA: TGTGCCAGCAGCTTAGAAGACCACGAGCAGTACTTC; CDR3: CASSLEDHEQYF
size: .; V: TRBV7-2; D: .; J: TRBJ2-2; DNA: TGTGCCAGCAGCTTAGATGTGGGGCCTAACACCGGGGAGCTGTTTTTT; CDR3: CASSLDVGPNTGELFF
size: .; V: TRBV6-2/TRBV6-3; D: .; J: TRBJ2-7; DNA: TGTGCCAGCAGGCAACAGGACGTCTCCTACGAGCAGTACTTC; CDR3: CASRQQDVSYEQYF
size: few; V: TRBV5-4; D: .; J: TRBJ2-1; DNA: TGTGCCAGCAGCTGGGGGGCTACTAGGTACAATGAGCAGTTCTTC; CDR3: CASSWGATRYNEQFF